The entry that follows covers one TCR beta chain sequence. The antigen remains undetermined. The germline V gene has CDR1 MNHNY and CDR2 SVGAGI (reference sequence). The CDR3 consists of 11 residues. Trimming left V 6 bases short and J 3 bases short, with 5 bases between. The data belong to a study of cytomegalovirus exposure and HLA in healthy donors. General study points: According to a later analysis, most TCR beta chains associated with CMV appeared HLA-restricted. Roughly uniform depth of sequencing across donors was assumed in presence/absence analyses.

PCR amplification relied on 60 Vbeta primers (plus 13 Jbeta primers). Assay: immunoSEQ multiplex PCR; the TCRdb copy retains only in-frame clones and omits some. The table lists roughly 60,000 clones. V gene TRBV6-6 combines with J gene TRBJ1-1; a weak D match, TRBD1 (5 bases). This clonotype was obtained from a woman aged 18-29 years in good health and CMV-seronegative. Sequenced material: PBMCs. The CDR3 here is CASRTDTEAFF. In DNA, the CDR3 is TGTGCCAGCAGGACAGACACTGAAGCTTTCTTT.